This T cell receptor beta chain was identified in a study of T cell changes during pregnancy in multiple sclerosis. Sequencing used immunoSEQ multiplex PCR; TCRdb keeps in-frame clones, though not all of them. The sample includes roughly 69,000 clones, over 75% seen only once; the top ten take under 0.3%. V was pared by 2 bases and J by 4 bases, with 12 bases between. CDR1 and CDR2 from the germline V gene are SGHKS and YYEKEE (reference sequence). The CDR3 spans 14 residues. Sequenced here: CD4+ T cells from peripheral blood mononuclear cells, sampled in the third trimester of pregnancy. The chain combines TRBV5-5 with TRBJ1-2, with D uncertain. This receptor was identified in a female donor in good health, enrolled as a control in a pregnancy study. The CDR3 loop is CASSLARNPYGYTF. The CDR3 DNA reads TGTGCCAGCAGCTTAGCGCGAAATCCCTATGGCTACACCTTC.